This TCR beta chain was sequenced for a study of shared clonotypes between healthy human individuals (dated by TCRdb to the early 2020s). Looking at the study overall: The cohort included a few men and a couple of women between 18 and 49 years of age. To estimate repertoire size and how much clonotypes are shared between individuals, the study performed deep sequencing of blood TCR repertoires from about 5 healthy adults. Leukapheresis yielded between about 0.85 and 9 billion PBMCs per donor. To increase sequencing depth and limit assay-specific biases, TCR repertoire library preparation and sequencing were carried out by different laboratories using diverse techniques. For each donor, CD4 naive and CD4 memory were each run on three plates, CD8 naive on two plates, and CD8 memory on one plate.

TCR CDR3 regions were amplified from genomic DNA by multiplex PCR using the deep immunoSEQ assay. Extracted genomic DNA from each cell subset was distributed evenly across all wells of several immunoSEQ 96-well plates, and each plate was treated as a replicate. For sorted subsets, approximately 200 ng of genomic DNA, equivalent to 30,000 or so T cell genomes, went into each replicate PCR. The purified libraries were quantified using a Qubit 3.0 fluorometer, sized with a Bioanalyzer 2100, and then quantified again using the KAPA Library Quantification kit. Every immunoSEQ 96-well plate was sequenced on a separate single-read 150-cycle Illumina NextSeq 550 flow cell. On the study's bioinformatics: Because the immunoSEQ output included only junctional sequences and no quality scores, the filtering could not be the same as the filtering used for full-length reads. To assign V/J genes and CDR3, sequences were annotated using PyIR, a Python wrapper for IgBLAST v1.9, with IMGT germline references. Any read was removed if the V/J assignment was weak (E-value above 1e-6), the CDR3 was missing, or the read contained stop codons, out-of-frame junctions, or ambiguous translated residues. V3J clonotypes were defined as sequences sharing the same inferred V gene, J gene, and CDR3 amino acid sequence. Percentage overlap between repertoires was computed as shared unique clonotypes divided by the size of the smaller repertoire. Three approaches were used to assess repertoire richness: RTK rarefaction, the Chao1 estimator, and Recon v2.1 estimates of unobserved clonotypes. OLGA was used to compute generation probabilities for all TCRbeta clonotypes that the gDNA method yielded from four donors. TCRdb carries this immuneACCESS record with in-frame sequences only. Its versions omit some clonotypes, under half of them owing to an unresolved V gene in the studies checked, with the rest unexplained. D and trimming were read from the DNA, whereas the V and J calls and clone size are those reported in that table. This sample comprises some 690,000 clones, about nine tenths of them detected only once. The ten largest clones represent more than 30% of the sample.

Paper-wide results and their limitations: Sharing across a few donors was observed for 4.5% to 6.5% of naive CD4, 3% to 3.5% of naive CD8, around 2.5% of memory CD4, and about 0.38% of memory CD8 clonotypes. Naive subsets generally had larger estimated clonotype richness than memory subsets did. Higher generation probabilities were observed for clonotypes shared by all four sorted-subset donors than for non-shared clonotypes. The genetic and exposure-history diversity represented was limited by the small number of donors. Pairwise subsampling indicated that sequencing depth was expected to affect the degree of clonotype sharing among donors. Incomplete sequencing was indicated by rarefaction of sorted-subset datasets, despite the large sequencing depth. Only blood was sampled, and tissue TCR repertoires likely differ from those in blood.

The CDR3 has 13 amino acids, counting the end cysteine and phenylalanine. The CDR3 DNA has 39 bases and is translated from base 1. At the junction V is shortened by 3 bases and J by 2 bases, with 8 bases in between. CDR1 and CDR2, looked up from the germline V gene, are SGDLS and YYNGEE. This clone was observed a few times. Its antigen target is currently unknown. No base quality values were provided; no much bigger clone lies one nucleotide off. The donors were healthy, HIV-negative adults with no recently reported acute infections or vaccinations. Only Caucasian adults living in Nashville, Tennessee, USA were represented among the donors. CD8 memory samples consisted of magnetically selected CD45RO+ cells combined with CCR7-negative CD45RA+ effector memory (TemRA) cells. After blood collection by leukapheresis, PBMCs were isolated using Ficoll-Histopaque density gradient centrifugation and then cryopreserved in the vapor phase of liquid nitrogen. Analytical flow cytometry was used to check the purity and quantity of every magnetically sorted T cell population. Each sorted fraction had its genomic DNA isolated and then quantified by UV absorbance on a Nanodrop 2000c.

The material sequenced was memory CD8+ T cells from PBMCs. Per the publication, the cell subset or site label means: CD45RO+ cells pooled with CCR7-negative TemRA cells. The receptor's source is a man aged 18-30 years in good health. Some clones in this sample may be carry-over from other donors' samples. The chain uses TRBV9 and TRBJ1-1, with no D gene named confidently. The DNA sequence is TGTGCCAGCAGCGAGGGAAGTAACACTGAAGCTTTCTTT. It specifies CASSEGSNTEAFF.